Following are 19 T cell receptor beta chains from one sample sequenced in a study of blood T cell repertoires in COVID-19. Only in-frame clones appear in the TCRdb table, and some are missing; sequencing was by immunoSEQ multiplex PCR. Among fewer than 700,000 clones listed, approximately 91% were seen once. Sequencing used peripheral blood. The receptors here all came from a woman between 45 and 60 years old with COVID-19, enrolled during active disease.

This sequence joins TRBV30 and TRBJ2-7; 7 nucleotides agree with TRBD1. Germline CDR1 and CDR2: GTSNPN and SVGIG (reference sequence). CDR3 length equals 13 residues. The V segment lost 1 base and the J segment 5 bases; nucleotides outside the gene matches: 5. CDR3: CAWSGQGVHEQYF. The CDR3 DNA is TGTGCCTGGAGTGGACAGGGAGTCCACGAGCAGTACTTC.

V is TRBV19 and J is TRBJ1-6; TRBD1 matches at 7 bases. Germline trimming cut 5 bases from V and 14 bases from J; bases unmatched to any gene: 12. Germline V gene lookup returns CDR1 LNHDA and CDR2 SQIVND (reference sequence). This CDR3 is 14 amino acids long. CDR3 amino acids: CASSRTGARVTLHF. The DNA for the CDR3 is TGTGCCAGTAGTCGCACAGGGGCTAGGGTTACCCTCCACTTT.

J is TRBJ2-5 and V is TRBV9; 7 bases are shared with TRBD1. Looked up from germline, CDR1 is SGDLS and CDR2 is YYNGEE. The CDR3 spans 14 residues. V lost 3 bases, J lost 5 bases, and 7 bases stayed unmatched. In DNA, the CDR3 is TGTGCCAGCAGCGCACTACAGGGGACGGAGACCCAGTACTTC. Protein sequence: CASSALQGTETQYF.

The chain joins TRBV23-1 to TRBJ2-7, with D perhaps matching TRBD1 (6 bases). TRBV23-1 is classed as an ORF, of uncertain function. V dropped 2 bases and J dropped 7 bases, with 18 bases sitting between them. This CDR3 is built from 15 residues. The CDR3 sequence: CASSQGTRRTLEQYF. CDR3 coding DNA: TGCGCCAGCAGTCAAGGGACACGTCGAACGTTAGAGCAGTACTTC.

V and J are TRBV7-8 and TRBJ2-1, with D possibly matching TRBD2 (5 bases). The germline V and J ends were trimmed by 3 bases and 4 bases, with 10 bases remaining between them. Germline V gene lookup returns CDR1 SGHVS and CDR2 FQNEAQ. CDR3 size: 14 residues. The CDR3 coding sequence is TGTGCCAGCAGCTTGAGGGCCTCTTACAATGAGCAGTTCTTC. Translation: CASSLRASYNEQFF.

The rearrangement links TRBV3-1 (or the pseudogene TRBV3-2) to TRBJ1-1, with 8 bases identical to TRBD1. The CDR3 extends over 19 amino acids. The ends lost 3 bases at V and 11 bases at J; junction bases unmatched: 26. Germline CDR1 is LGHDT and CDR2 is YNNKEL (reference sequence). CDR3 protein: CASSQRLGQGKTPLDGAFF. CDR3 DNA: TGTGCCAGCAGCCAGCGTCTCGGACAGGGCAAGACTCCATTGGATGGTGCTTTCTTT.

This clone has only a few counts. This rearrangement joins TRBV5-8 to TRBJ1-5; perhaps TRBD1 as D (6 bases). CDR3 length: 17 residues. Germline V gene data show CDR1 as SGHTS and CDR2 as YDEGEE. Trimming left V 0 bases short and J 2 bases short, with 15 bases between. The CDR3 loop reads CASSLGTGLGGNQPQHF. The DNA for the CDR3 is TGTGCCAGCAGCTTGGGCACAGGGTTGGGGGGCAATCAGCCCCAGCATTTT.

The chain recombines TRBV5-6 with TRBJ1-2, with D perhaps TRBD1 (5 bases). The CDR3 has 14 amino acids. Germline-derived CDR1 and CDR2 are SGHDT and YYEEEE. V was trimmed by 1 base and J by 4 bases, leaving 11 bases between them. The CDR3 reads CASSLSAGPYGYTF. CDR3 DNA sequence: TGTGCCAGCAGCTTGTCTGCAGGGCCCTATGGCTACACCTTC.

The chain is built from TRBV7-8 and TRBJ1-2; tentative D call: TRBD1 (6 bases). Trimming took off 4 bases at V and 4 bases at J, with 16 bases between the two ends. CDR1 and CDR2 from the germline V gene are SGHVS and FQNEAQ. This CDR3 is 15 amino acids long. CDR3 DNA sequence: TGTGCCAGCAGCTCCTATTCGGGGGGGGCCTATGGCTACACCTTC. This sequence encodes CASSSYSGGAYGYTF.

CDR3 DNA: TGTGCCAGCAGCCCTAGGACAGGAGGAGAGACCCAGTACTTC. Translating gives CASSPRTGGETQYF. V gene TRBV7-9 combines with J gene TRBJ2-5; 7 bases line up with TRBD1. The CDR3 contains 14 residues. The junction had 7 bases not matched to a gene; V was cut back by 5 bases and J by 4 bases. CDR1 and CDR2 from the germline V gene are SEHNR and FQNEAQ (reference sequence).

This chain uses TRBV5-4 with TRBJ2-3, with 8 bases matching TRBD1. This CDR3 comprises 18 residues. V trimming: 5 bases; J trimming: 2 bases; junction bases outside the gene matches: 16. CDR1 and CDR2 (germline): SGHNT, YYREEE (reference sequence). This chain's CDR3 is CASSSALGAGGITDTQYF. The CDR3 DNA sequence: TGTGCCAGCAGTTCGGCTTTGGGTGCAGGGGGCATCACAGATACGCAGTATTTT. Drawing the rest from reference TRBV5-4 and TRBJ2-3, the complete variable domain is ETGVTQSPTHLIKTRGQQVTLRCSSQSGHNTVSWYQQALGQGPQFIFQYYREEENGRGNFPPRFSGLQFPNYSSELNVNALELDDSALYLCASSSALGAGGITDTQYFGPGTRLTVL.

As for this clone: The same CDR3 is also encoded by other DNA sequences in this sample. The CDR3 reads CASSVGGRAEAFF. The CDR3 DNA reads TGTGCCAGCAGTGTAGGGGGGAGGGCTGAAGCTTTCTTT. This chain uses TRBV2 with TRBJ1-1; tentative D call: TRBD1 (6 bases). CDR3 length: 13 amino acids. In germline, CDR1 is SNHLY, CDR2 FYNNEI. The germline V and J ends were trimmed by 4 bases and 6 bases, with 12 bases remaining between them.

V usage is TRBV19 and J usage is TRBJ1-2; D call uncertain. The CDR3 has 12 residues. Trimming stripped 9 bases from V and 0 bases from J, with 8 bases between. Germline V gene sequence: CDR1 LNHDA, CDR2 SQIVND (reference sequence). The CDR3 sequence is CASWSANYGYTF. In DNA form, the CDR3 reads TGTGCCAGCTGGTCAGCTAACTATGGCTACACCTTC.

The chain employs TRBV6-1 and TRBJ1-6; TRBD1 might be the D (6 bases). The CDR3 spans 19 residues. Between the trimmed V and J ends, which lost 3 bases and 0 bases, there was a span of 18 bases. Germline CDR1 and CDR2: MNHNS and SASEGT. CDR3 sequence reads: CASSDRQGSVNSYNSPLHF. CDR3 DNA: TGTGCCAGCAGTGATCGGCAGGGGTCGGTAAACTCCTATAATTCACCCCTCCACTTT.

This clone was seen once. This sequence joins TRBV15 and TRBJ1-1; no definite D call. Germline values: CDR1 LNHNV, CDR2 YYDKDF (reference sequence). The CDR3 runs to 13 residues. The V and J ends lost 5 bases and 1 base respectively, with 8 bases between them. In DNA, the CDR3 is TGTGCCACCAGCCGCTCTAGGAACACTGAAGCTTTCTTT. Amino acid sequence: CATSRSRNTEAFF.

V and J are TRBV4-2 and TRBJ1-1; D unclear. Per germline, CDR1 LGHNA and CDR2 YNFKEQ. The length of the CDR3 is 15 residues. Trimming removed 4 bases from V and 4 bases from J, with 16 bases in between. Written as DNA, the CDR3 is TGTGCCAGCAGCCCCGAGGGAGGGCGAAGCACTGAAGCTTTCTTT. Its translation is CASSPEGGRSTEAFF.

The chain uses TRBV6-1 and TRBJ1-2; D not certain. The V end was cut by 3 bases, the J end by 8 bases, with 7 bases between. Germline-derived CDR1 and CDR2 are MNHNS and SASEGT. The CDR3 covers 11 residues. The CDR3 DNA sequence: TGTGCCAGCAGTGACAGTTGGGGCTACACCTTC. Protein: CASSDSWGYTF.

This clone was seen only once. The J gene is TRBJ2-3, the V gene TRBV15; 8 bases align to TRBD2. Germline lookup yields CDR1 LNHNV and CDR2 YYDKDF (reference sequence). The CDR3 is 14 residues long. Trimming cost V 4 bases and J 0 bases; bases outside gene matches: 0. The CDR3 loop reads CATSKRGSTDTQYF. The CDR3 DNA reads as TGTGCCACCAGCAAGCGGGGGAGCACAGATACGCAGTATTTT.

This clone was seen only a few times. The chain has TRBV6-5 and TRBJ2-3; D remains unclear. CDR3 length: 12 residues. CDR1 and CDR2 from the germline V gene are MNHEY and SVGAGI. Trimming left V 4 bases short and J 3 bases short, with 5 bases between. DNA of the CDR3: TGTGCCAGCAGTTCGTTAACAGATACGCAGTATTTT. Its translation is CASSSLTDTQYF.